A single sample is the source of the 5 T cell receptor beta chains below, sequenced in a study of beta chain features in type 1 diabetes. Antigen specificity for these receptors is unknown. The investigators reverse transcribed all of the isolated RNA, so they sequenced expressed TCRB transcripts. Profiling relied on immunoSEQ multiplex PCR, and the TCRdb table lists in-frame clones only, not all of them. In the table there are more than 300,000 clones, around 9.7% of which are singletons. Study-wide findings and caveats: Among patients with Type 1 diabetes, TCRB CDR3s were moderately but significantly shorter in every one of the four CD4+ subsets.

Source material: central memory CD4+ T cells from blood. The receptors were sampled from a man aged 25-45 years with type 1 diabetes.

This clone was observed a handful of times. This chain uses TRBV9 with TRBJ2-2, with 12 bases matching TRBD2. The CDR3 spans 16 residues. The trim removed 0 bases at V and 6 bases at J, leaving 3 bases unmatched. Germline V gene data show CDR1 as SGDLS and CDR2 as YYNGEE. The CDR3 spells CASSVETSGGPGELFF. CDR3 in DNA: TGTGCCAGCAGCGTAGAGACTAGCGGGGGACCCGGGGAGCTGTTTTTT.

This clone was observed a handful of times. The chain links TRBV7-2 to TRBJ2-2, with D possibly TRBD1 on 5 matching bases. Trimming cost V 5 bases and J 1 base, with 14 bases left between them. The V gene's germline CDR1 is SGHTA and CDR2 FQGNSA. This CDR3 region has 16 residues. The CDR3 reads CASSLGAALNTGELFF. CDR3 bases: TGTGCCAGCAGCCTAGGGGCAGCCTTGAACACCGGGGAGCTGTTTTTT.

A word on this clone: One junction end does not reproduce the germline sequence, and a read error may be involved. This chain connects TRBV7-7 to TRBJ1-1; D gene ambiguous. The germline gives CDR1 SSHAT, CDR2 FNYEAQ (reference sequence). The CDR3 length is 13 residues. This chain's CDR3 is CASSLGLKSEAFF. As DNA, the CDR3 is TGTGCTAGCAGCTTAGGTTTAAAGAGTGAAGCTTTCTTT.

The table lists this clone with a few counts. The gene calls are TRBV6-6 and TRBJ2-3, with 7 positions matching TRBD1. Trimming took 5 bases from V and 1 from J; bases not matched to a gene: 0. CDR3 length: 13 residues. Germline V CDR1 and CDR2: MNHNY, SVGAGI (reference sequence). CDR3 in amino acids: CASSGQGTDTQYF. The CDR3 DNA reads TGTGCCAGCAGTGGACAGGGCACAGATACGCAGTATTTT.

V and J are TRBV7-2 and TRBJ1-2, with a possible D match to TRBD1 (5 bases). Germline lookup yields CDR1 SGHTA and CDR2 FQGNSA. This CDR3 contains 14 residues. V lost 2 bases and J lost 7, with 14 bases in between. CDR3 in DNA: TGTGCCAGCAGCTTATCGGTGGACGGGACTGGCTACACCTTC. Translated: CASSLSVDGTGYTF.